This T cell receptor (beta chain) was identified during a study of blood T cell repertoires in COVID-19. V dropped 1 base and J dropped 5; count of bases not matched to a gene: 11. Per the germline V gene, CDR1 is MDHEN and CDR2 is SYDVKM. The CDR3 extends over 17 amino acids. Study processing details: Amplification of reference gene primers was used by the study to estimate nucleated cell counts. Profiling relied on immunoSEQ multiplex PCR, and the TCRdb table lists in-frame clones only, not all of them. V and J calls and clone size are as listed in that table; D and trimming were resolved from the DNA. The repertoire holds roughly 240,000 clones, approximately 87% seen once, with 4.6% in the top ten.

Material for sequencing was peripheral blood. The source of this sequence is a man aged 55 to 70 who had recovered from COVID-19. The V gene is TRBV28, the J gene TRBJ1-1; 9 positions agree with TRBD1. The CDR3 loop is CASSLYSPRTGVTEAFF. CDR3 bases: TGTGCCAGCAGTTTATATTCCCCTCGGACAGGGGTAACTGAAGCTTTCTTT.